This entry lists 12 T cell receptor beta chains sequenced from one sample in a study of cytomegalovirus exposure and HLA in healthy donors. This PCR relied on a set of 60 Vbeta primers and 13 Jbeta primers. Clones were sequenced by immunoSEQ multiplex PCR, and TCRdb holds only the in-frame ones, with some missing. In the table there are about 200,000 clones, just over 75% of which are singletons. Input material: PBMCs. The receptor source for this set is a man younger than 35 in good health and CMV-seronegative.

CDR3 sequence: CASSQASDGRGREQYF. The CDR3 coding sequence is TGCGCCAGCAGCCAAGCCTCGGACGGCCGAGGGCGCGAGCAGTACTTC. This sequence joins TRBV4-1 and TRBJ2-7; TRBD2 is a possible D gene (5 bases). V lost 1 base, J lost 6 bases, and 19 bases lay in between. Germline V gives CDR1 MGHRA, CDR2 YSYEKL. CDR3 size: 16 residues.

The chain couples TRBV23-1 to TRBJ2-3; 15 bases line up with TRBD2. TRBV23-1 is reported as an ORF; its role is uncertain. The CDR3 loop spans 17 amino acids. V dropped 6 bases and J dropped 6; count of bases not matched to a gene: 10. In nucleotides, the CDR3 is TGCGCCAGCAGCCGAAAGGGGACTAGCGGGAGGTCTGATACGCAGTATTTT. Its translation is CASSRKGTSGRSDTQYF.

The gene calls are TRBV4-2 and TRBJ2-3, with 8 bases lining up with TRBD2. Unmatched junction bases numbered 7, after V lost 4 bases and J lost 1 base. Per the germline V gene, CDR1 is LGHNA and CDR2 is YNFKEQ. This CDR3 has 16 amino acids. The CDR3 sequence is CASSLIPAGGTDTQYF. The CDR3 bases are TGTGCCAGCAGCCTTATCCCAGCGGGAGGCACAGATACGCAGTATTTT.

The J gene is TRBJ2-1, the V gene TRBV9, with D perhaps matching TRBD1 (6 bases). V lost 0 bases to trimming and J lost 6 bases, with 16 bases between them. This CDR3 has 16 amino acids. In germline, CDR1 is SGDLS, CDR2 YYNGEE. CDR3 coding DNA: TGTGCCAGCAGCGTAGCTACAGGGACACGTTTCAATGAGCAGTTCTTC. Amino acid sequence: CASSVATGTRFNEQFF.

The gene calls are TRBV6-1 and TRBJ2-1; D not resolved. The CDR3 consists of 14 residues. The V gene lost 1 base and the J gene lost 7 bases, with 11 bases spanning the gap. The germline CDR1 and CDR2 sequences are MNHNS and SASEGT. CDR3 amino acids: CASSEGPALNEQFF. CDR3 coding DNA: TGTGCCAGCAGTGAAGGTCCAGCGTTAAATGAGCAGTTCTTC.

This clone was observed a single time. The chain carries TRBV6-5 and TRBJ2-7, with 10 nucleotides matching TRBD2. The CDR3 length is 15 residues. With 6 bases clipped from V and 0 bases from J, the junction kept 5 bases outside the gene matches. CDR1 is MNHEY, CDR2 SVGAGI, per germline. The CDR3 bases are TGTGCCAGCAGACTAAAGCGGGAGGGCTCCTACGAGCAGTACTTC. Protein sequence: CASRLKREGSYEQYF.

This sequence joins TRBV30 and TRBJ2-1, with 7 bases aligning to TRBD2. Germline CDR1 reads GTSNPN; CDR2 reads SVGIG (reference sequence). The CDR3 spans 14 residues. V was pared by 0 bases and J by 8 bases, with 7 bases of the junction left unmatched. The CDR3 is CAWSVDLGGDEQFF. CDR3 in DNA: TGTGCCTGGAGTGTAGACCTTGGGGGGGATGAGCAGTTCTTC.

The CDR3 sequence is CASSLGQEYNEQFF. As DNA, the CDR3 is TGCGCCAGCAGCTTGGGACAGGAGTACAATGAGCAGTTCTTC. The chain employs TRBV5-1 and TRBJ2-1; perhaps TRBD1 as D (6 bases). Trimming shortened V by 0 bases and J by 4 bases, and 8 bases separated the two germline ends. The germline CDR1 and CDR2 sequences are SGHRS and YFSETQ. The CDR3 contains 14 residues.

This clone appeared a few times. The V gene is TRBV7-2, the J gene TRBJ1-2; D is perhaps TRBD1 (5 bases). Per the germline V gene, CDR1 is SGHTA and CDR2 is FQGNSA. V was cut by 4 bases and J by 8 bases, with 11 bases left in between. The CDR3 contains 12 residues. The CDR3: CASSWGLGGYTF. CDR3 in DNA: TGTGCCAGCAGCTGGGGACTGGGGGGCTACACCTTC.

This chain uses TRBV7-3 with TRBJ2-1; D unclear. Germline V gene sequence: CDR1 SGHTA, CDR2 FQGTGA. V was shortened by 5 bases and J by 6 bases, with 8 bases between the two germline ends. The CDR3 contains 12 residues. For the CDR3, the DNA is TGTGCCAGCAGCCTGCCGGGCAATGAGCAGTTCTTC. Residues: CASSLPGNEQFF.

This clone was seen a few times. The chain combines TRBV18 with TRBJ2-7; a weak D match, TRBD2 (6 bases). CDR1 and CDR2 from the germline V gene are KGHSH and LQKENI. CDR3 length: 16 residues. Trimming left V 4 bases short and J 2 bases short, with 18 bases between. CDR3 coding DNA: TGTGCCAGCTCACTAAAGGAGGGGCTAGGGACCTACGAGCAGTACTTC. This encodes CASSLKEGLGTYEQYF.

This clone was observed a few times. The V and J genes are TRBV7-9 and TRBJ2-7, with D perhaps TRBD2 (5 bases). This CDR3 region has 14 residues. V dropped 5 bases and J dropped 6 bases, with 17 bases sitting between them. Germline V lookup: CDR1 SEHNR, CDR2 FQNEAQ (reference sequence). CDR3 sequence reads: CASSQQTISLEQYF. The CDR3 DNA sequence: TGTGCCAGCAGCCAACAGACTATCTCACTCGAGCAGTACTTC.